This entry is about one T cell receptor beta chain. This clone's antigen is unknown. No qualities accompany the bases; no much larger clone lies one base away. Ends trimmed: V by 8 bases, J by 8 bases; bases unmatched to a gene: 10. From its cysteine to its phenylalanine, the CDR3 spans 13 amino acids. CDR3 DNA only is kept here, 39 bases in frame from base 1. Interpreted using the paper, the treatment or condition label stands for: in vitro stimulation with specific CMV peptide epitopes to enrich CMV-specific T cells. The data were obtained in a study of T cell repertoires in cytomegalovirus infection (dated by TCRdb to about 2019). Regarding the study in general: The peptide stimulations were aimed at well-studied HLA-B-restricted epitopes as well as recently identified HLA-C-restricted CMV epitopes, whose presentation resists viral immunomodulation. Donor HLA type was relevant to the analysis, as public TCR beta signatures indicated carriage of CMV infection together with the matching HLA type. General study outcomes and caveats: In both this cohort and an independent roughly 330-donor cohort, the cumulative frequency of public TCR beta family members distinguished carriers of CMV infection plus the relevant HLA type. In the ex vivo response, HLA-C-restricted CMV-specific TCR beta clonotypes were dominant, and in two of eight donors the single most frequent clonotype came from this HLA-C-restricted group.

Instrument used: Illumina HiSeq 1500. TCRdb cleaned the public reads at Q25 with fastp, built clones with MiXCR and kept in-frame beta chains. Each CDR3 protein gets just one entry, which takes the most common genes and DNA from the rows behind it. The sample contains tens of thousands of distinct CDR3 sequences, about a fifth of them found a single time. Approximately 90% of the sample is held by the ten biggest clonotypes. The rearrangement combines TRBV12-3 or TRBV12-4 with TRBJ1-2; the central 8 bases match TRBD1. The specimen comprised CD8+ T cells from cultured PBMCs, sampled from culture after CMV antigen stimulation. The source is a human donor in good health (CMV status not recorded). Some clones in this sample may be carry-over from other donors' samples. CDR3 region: CASRPDRGSGYTF. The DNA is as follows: TGTGCCAGCCGACCCGACAGGGGTTCGGGCTACACCTTC.